The clone carrying this T cell receptor beta chain has ten or more counts. This sample is drawn from a study of Graves' ophthalmopathy and Graves' hyperthyroidism. From RNA, the CDR3 regions of TCR beta chains were amplified and sequenced. In the first round, RT-PCR was carried out with HTBI primers, and a multiplex PCR formed the second round. One entry per CDR3 protein, called by TCRdb with MiXCR from the multiplex PCR reads. The table lists hundreds of thousands of distinct CDR3 sequences, 20% to 25% of them singletons. Germline trimming cut 6 bases from V and 7 bases from J; bases unmatched to any gene: 8. The CDR3 is 15 amino acids. The germline gives CDR1 MNHNS, CDR2 SASEGT.

Sequencing input: peripheral blood. The chain recombines TRBV6-1 with TRBJ2-2; 10 bases fit TRBD2. This TCR came from a woman aged 18-30 years with stable Graves' hyperthyroidism. This CDR3 reads CASRTSGRGFGELFF. In DNA, the CDR3 is TGTGCCAGCAGAACCAGCGGGAGGGGGTTCGGGGAGCTGTTTTTT.